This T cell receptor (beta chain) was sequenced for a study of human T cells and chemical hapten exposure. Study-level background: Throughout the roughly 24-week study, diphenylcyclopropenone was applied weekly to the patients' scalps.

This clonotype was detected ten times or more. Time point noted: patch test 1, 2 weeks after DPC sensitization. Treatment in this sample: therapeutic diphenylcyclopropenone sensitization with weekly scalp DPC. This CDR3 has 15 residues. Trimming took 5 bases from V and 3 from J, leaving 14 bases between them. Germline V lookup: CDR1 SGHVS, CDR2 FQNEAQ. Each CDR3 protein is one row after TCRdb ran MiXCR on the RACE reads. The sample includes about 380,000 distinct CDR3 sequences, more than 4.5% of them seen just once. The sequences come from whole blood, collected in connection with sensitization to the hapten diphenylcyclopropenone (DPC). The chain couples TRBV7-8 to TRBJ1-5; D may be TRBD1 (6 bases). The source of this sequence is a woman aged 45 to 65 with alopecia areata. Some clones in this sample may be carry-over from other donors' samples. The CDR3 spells CASSPRGRINQPQHF. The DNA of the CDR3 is TGTGCCAGCAGCCCCAGGGGCAGGATCAATCAGCCCCAGCATTTT. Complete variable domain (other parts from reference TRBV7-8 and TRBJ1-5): GAGVSQSPRYKVAKRGQDVALRCDPISGHVSLFWYQQALGQGPEFLTYFQNEAQLDKSGLPSDRFFAERPEGSVSTLKIQRTQQEDSAVYLCASSPRGRINQPQHFGDGTRLSIL.